The 19 T cell receptor beta chains given below trace back to one sample, sequenced in a study of blood T cell repertoires in COVID-19. Clones were read by immunoSEQ multiplex PCR, and TCRdb kept only the in-frame ones, dropping some. Counted here are roughly 170,000 clones, around nine tenths occurring once; the ten biggest clones make up under 15%. Sequencing input: peripheral blood. The receptors derive from a woman aged 70-85 years with COVID-19, enrolled during active disease.

The chain carries TRBV19 and TRBJ2-6, with TRBD1 identical over 9 bases. V was clipped by 3 bases and J by 0 bases; unmatched bases: 15. The CDR3 sequence is 21 residues long. The germline V gene has CDR1 LNHDA and CDR2 SQIVND (reference sequence). In DNA form, the CDR3 reads TGTGCCAGTAGTATGAGGTGGACAGGGGACGTTATCCTCTCTGGGGCCAACGTCCTGACTTTC. Amino acids: CASSMRWTGDVILSGANVLTF.

The chain has TRBV29-1 and TRBJ2-2; D is unclear. The V and J ends lost 4 bases and 4 bases respectively, with 7 bases between them. CDR3 length: 12 residues. Germline CDR1 reads SQVTM; CDR2 reads ANQGSEA. The CDR3, as DNA: TGCAGCGTTGTCAGAATCACCGGGGAGCTGTTTTTT. Residues: CSVVRITGELFF.

The chain links TRBV5-6 to TRBJ1-2, with 8 nucleotides matching TRBD1. Trimming took 3 bases from V and 5 from J; bases not matched to a gene: 3. The CDR3 sequence is 13 residues long. Germline V gives CDR1 SGHDT, CDR2 YYEEEE. For the CDR3, the DNA is TGTGCCAGCAGCTCTACAGGGGGGTATGGCTACACCTTC. It specifies CASSSTGGYGYTF.

The chain combines TRBV27 with TRBJ1-1, with a possible D match to TRBD1 (6 bases). The germline gives CDR1 MNHEY, CDR2 SMNVEV (reference sequence). CDR3 size: 13 residues. Deletions cut 5 bases from V and 6 bases from J, with 13 bases between. CDR3 region: CASSRNRVAEAFF. DNA for the CDR3: TGTGCCAGCAGTCGCAACAGGGTTGCTGAAGCTTTCTTT.

The V gene is TRBV3-1 (or the pseudogene TRBV3-2), the J gene TRBJ2-7; 14 nucleotides align to TRBD2. This CDR3 has 16 amino acids. Looked up from germline, CDR1 is LGHDT and CDR2 is YNNKEL (reference sequence). V lost 1 base, J lost 6 bases, and 5 bases stayed unmatched. The CDR3 reads CASSQAGLAGVLEQYF. The DNA of the CDR3 is TGTGCCAGCAGCCAAGCGGGACTAGCGGGAGTGCTCGAGCAGTACTTC.

This clone has just one count. The chain links TRBV7-2 to TRBJ2-6; 8 bases align to TRBD1. CDR1 is SGHTA, CDR2 FQGNSA, per germline. V lost 4 bases and J lost 5; bases outside the gene matches: 10. CDR3 size: 17 residues. CDR3 loop: CASSSQSGQGRANVLTF. CDR3 coding DNA: TGTGCCAGCAGCTCCCAAAGCGGACAGGGAAGGGCCAACGTCCTGACTTTC.

This clone was detected a few times. The chain combines TRBV30 with TRBJ2-2, with TRBD1 as a possible D gene (5 bases). CDR1 and CDR2 (germline): GTSNPN, SVGIG (reference sequence). The germline V and J ends were trimmed by 5 bases and 0 bases, with 16 bases remaining between them. The CDR3 spans 16 residues. Written as DNA, the CDR3 is TGTGCCTGGGGGGCGGCGATGAAGTCGAACACCGGGGAGCTGTTTTTT. It specifies CAWGAAMKSNTGELFF.

The CDR3 DNA is TGTGCCAGCAGCCCTCGAGATTACAGGAGCTCCTATAATTCACCCCTCCACTTT. The encoded protein is CASSPRDYRSSYNSPLHF. The chain uses TRBV3-1 (or the pseudogene TRBV3-2) and TRBJ1-6; a possible D gene is TRBD1 (5 bases). Germline V gene data show CDR1 as LGHDT and CDR2 as YNNKEL (reference sequence). This CDR3 has 18 residues. Trimming took off 4 bases at V and 0 bases at J, with 16 bases between the two ends.

The J gene is TRBJ1-4, the V gene TRBV7-9; 7 bases match TRBD1. This CDR3 region has 17 residues. V trimming: 2 bases; J trimming: 8 bases; junction bases outside the gene matches: 14. Germline V CDR1 and CDR2: SEHNR, FQNEAQ (reference sequence). CDR3 sequence: CASSLSSYTGDEEKLFF. CDR3 sequence (DNA): TGTGCCAGCAGCTTATCGAGTTACACAGGGGATGAAGAAAAACTGTTTTTT.

The genes are TRBV7-2 and TRBJ2-7; TRBD1 is a possible D gene (6 bases). V lost 6 bases and J lost 0, with 15 bases in between. The CDR3 runs to 15 residues. Germline CDR1 SGHTA, CDR2 FQGNSA. The CDR3: CASSITTGLSYEQYF. DNA for the CDR3: TGTGCCAGCAGTATTACGACAGGCCTCTCCTACGAGCAGTACTTC.

The chain employs TRBV5-1 and TRBJ1-6; D ambiguous. Germline values: CDR1 SGHRS, CDR2 YFSETQ. Trimming took off 2 bases at V and 9 bases at J, with 12 bases between the two ends. There are 14 residues in the CDR3. In nucleotides, the CDR3 is TGCGCCAGCAGCTTTGGGGAGGCGTTTTCACCCCTCCACTTT. It is translated as CASSFGEAFSPLHF.

V and J are TRBV6-5 and TRBJ2-7; D gene unclear. Deletions cut 0 bases from V and 6 bases from J, with 15 bases between. This CDR3 is 15 amino acids long. Germline V lookup: CDR1 MNHEY, CDR2 SVGAGI. The CDR3 loop is CASSYSIFEHFEQYF. The CDR3 nucleotides read TGTGCCAGCAGTTACTCGATTTTCGAGCATTTCGAGCAGTACTTC.

This clone showed up just a few times. This chain links TRBV7-9 with TRBJ2-3; no definite D call. CDR1 and CDR2 (germline): SEHNR, FQNEAQ (reference sequence). V dropped 0 bases and J dropped 0 bases, with 13 bases sitting between them. The CDR3 extends over 17 amino acids. CDR3 bases: TGTGCCAGCAGCTTAGCGCGCGGATTGCCTAGCACAGATACGCAGTATTTT. As protein: CASSLARGLPSTDTQYF.

V usage is TRBV10-3 and J usage is TRBJ2-3; maybe TRBD1 (5 bases). The CDR3 is made up of 14 amino acids. The V end was cut by 7 bases, the J end by 1 base, with 12 bases between. Germline V gene lookup returns CDR1 ENHRY and CDR2 SYGVKD. The CDR3 DNA is TGTGCCATCAAAACGCAAGGGGGCACAGATACGCAGTATTTT. The encoded protein is CAIKTQGGTDTQYF.

This rearrangement joins TRBV11-3 to TRBJ2-1; D is possibly TRBD2 (10 bases). Per germline, CDR1 SGHNT and CDR2 YENEEA. Trimming shortened V by 5 bases and J by 8 bases, and 28 bases separated the two germline ends. The CDR3 runs to 18 residues. The CDR3 region has the DNA TGTGCCAGCAGCCCCGGGACAGGGCCTACTAGCGGGATTTATGAGCAGTTCTTC. It translates to CASSPGTGPTSGIYEQFF.

The V gene is TRBV19, the J gene TRBJ2-3; TRBD1 is a possible D gene (6 bases). Germline assignment: CDR1 LNHDA and CDR2 SQIVND (reference sequence). CDR3 length equals 16 residues. V lost 3 bases and J 0 bases, leaving 13 bases between the germline ends. The CDR3 region has the DNA TGTGCCAGTAGTATGGGGGCGGGTACTAGCACAGATACGCAGTATTTT. Translated, it gives CASSMGAGTSTDTQYF.

The rearrangement joins TRBV15 to TRBJ1-1, with D possibly matching TRBD1 (6 bases). Trimming shortened V by 5 bases and J by 1 base, and 11 bases separated the two germline ends. CDR1 is LNHNV and CDR2 is YYDKDF in the germline V gene (reference sequence). CDR3 length: 14 amino acids. The CDR3 coding sequence is TGTGCCACCAGCGGTGACAGGTCGAACACTGAAGCTTTCTTT. The encoded protein is CATSGDRSNTEAFF. The variable domain in full, completed from reference TRBV15 and TRBJ1-1, reads DAMVIQNPRYQVTQFGKPVTLSCSQTLNHNVMYWYQQKSSQAPKLLFHYYDKDFNNEADTPDNFQSRRPNTSFCFLDIRSPGLGDTAMYLCATSGDRSNTEAFFGQGTRLTVV.

The V gene is TRBV11-3, the J gene TRBJ2-1; 11 nucleotides align to TRBD2. From germline, CDR1 is SGHNT and CDR2 YENEEA. The J segment lost 10 bases and the V segment lost 1 base, leaving 3 bases of the junction unmatched. The CDR3 length is 14 residues. The CDR3 is CASSLGLAGSEQFF. CDR3 DNA: TGTGCCAGCAGCTTAGGACTAGCGGGAAGCGAGCAGTTCTTC. The full variable domain, rest sourced from reference TRBV11-3 and TRBJ2-1, is EAGVVQSPRYKIIEKKQPVAFWCNPISGHNTLYWYLQNLGQGPELLIRYENEEAVDDSQLPKDRFSAERLKGVDSTLKIQPAELGDSAVYLCASSLGLAGSEQFFGPGTRLTVL.

The chain is built from TRBV6-5 and TRBJ1-6, with D tentatively TRBD1 (6 bases). The CDR3 runs 15 residues. The germline gives CDR1 MNHEY, CDR2 SVGAGI. V was shortened by 2 bases and J by 10 bases, with 15 bases between the two germline ends. CDR3: CASSYTGLGESPLHF. For the CDR3, the DNA is TGTGCCAGCAGTTACACAGGGTTAGGGGAATCACCCCTCCACTTT.